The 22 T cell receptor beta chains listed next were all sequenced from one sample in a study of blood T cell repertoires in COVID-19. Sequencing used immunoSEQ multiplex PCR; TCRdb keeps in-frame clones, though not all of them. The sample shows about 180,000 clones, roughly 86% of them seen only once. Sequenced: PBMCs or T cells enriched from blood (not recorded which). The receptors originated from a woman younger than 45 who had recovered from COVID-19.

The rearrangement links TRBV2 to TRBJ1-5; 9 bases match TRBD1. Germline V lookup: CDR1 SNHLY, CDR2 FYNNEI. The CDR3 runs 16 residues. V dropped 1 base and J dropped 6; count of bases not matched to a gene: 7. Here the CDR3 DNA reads TGTGCCAGCAGTGAAGGAGTAGGGACAGGGAGTCAGCCCCAGCATTTT. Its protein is CASSEGVGTGSQPQHF.

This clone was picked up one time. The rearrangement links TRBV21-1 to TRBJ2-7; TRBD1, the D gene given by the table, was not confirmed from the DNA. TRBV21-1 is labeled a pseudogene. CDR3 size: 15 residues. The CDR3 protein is CASSKATGIFYEQYF. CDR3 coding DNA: TGTGCCAGCAGCAAAGCGACAGGGATCTTCTACGAGCAGTACTTC.

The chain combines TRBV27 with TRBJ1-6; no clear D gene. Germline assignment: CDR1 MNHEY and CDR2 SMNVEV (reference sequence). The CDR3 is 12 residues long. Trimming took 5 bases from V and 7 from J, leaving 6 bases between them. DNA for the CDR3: TGTGCCAGCAGTACCGGGAATTCACCCCTCCACTTT. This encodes CASSTGNSPLHF.

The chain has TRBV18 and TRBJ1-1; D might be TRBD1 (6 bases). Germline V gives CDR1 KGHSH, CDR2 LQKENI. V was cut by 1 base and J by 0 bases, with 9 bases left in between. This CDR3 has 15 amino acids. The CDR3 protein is CASSPRQVMNTEAFF. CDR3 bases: TGTGCCAGCTCACCACGACAGGTCATGAACACTGAAGCTTTCTTT.

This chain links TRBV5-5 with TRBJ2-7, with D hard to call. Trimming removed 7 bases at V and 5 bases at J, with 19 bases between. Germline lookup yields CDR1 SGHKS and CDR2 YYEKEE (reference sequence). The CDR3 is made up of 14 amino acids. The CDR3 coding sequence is TGTGCCAGCCGTCCGGTACTGGTTATCAACGAGCAGTACTTC. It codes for CASRPVLVINEQYF.

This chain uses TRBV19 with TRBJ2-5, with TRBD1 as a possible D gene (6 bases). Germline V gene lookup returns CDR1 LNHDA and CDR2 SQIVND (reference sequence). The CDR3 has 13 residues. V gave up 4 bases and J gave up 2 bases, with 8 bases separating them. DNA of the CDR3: TGTGCCAGTAGTAGAGGGGGTCAAGAGACCCAGTACTTC. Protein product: CASSRGGQETQYF.

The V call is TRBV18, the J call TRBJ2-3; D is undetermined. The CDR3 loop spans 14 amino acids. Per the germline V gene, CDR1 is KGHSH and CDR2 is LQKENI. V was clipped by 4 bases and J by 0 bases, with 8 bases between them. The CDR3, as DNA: TGTGCCAGCTCACAGATCGAGAGCACAGATACGCAGTATTTT. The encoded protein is CASSQIESTDTQYF. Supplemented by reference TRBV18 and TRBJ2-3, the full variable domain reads NAGVMQNPRHLVRRRGQEARLRCSPMKGHSHVYWYRQLPEEGLKFMVYLQKENIIDESGMPKERFSAEFPKEGPSILRIQQVVRGDSAAYFCASSQIESTDTQYFGPGTRLTVL.

The CDR3 DNA is TGTGCTAGTGGTTTGGATGGACAGTACTATGGCTACACCTTC. Its protein product is CASGLDGQYYGYTF. The chain has TRBV12-5 and TRBJ1-2; D is possibly TRBD1 (6 bases). The length of the CDR3 is 14 residues. Looked up from germline, CDR1 is LGHNT and CDR2 is FRNRAP. The V end lost 1 base, the J end lost 3 bases, and 9 bases lay between the germline ends.

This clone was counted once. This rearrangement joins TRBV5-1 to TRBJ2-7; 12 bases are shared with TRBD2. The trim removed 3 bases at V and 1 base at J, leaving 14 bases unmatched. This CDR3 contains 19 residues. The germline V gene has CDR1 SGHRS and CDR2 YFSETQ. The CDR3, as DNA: TGCGCCAGCAGCTACGAAACCCGAGGACTAGCGGGATTATCCTACGAGCAGTACTTC. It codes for CASSYETRGLAGLSYEQYF. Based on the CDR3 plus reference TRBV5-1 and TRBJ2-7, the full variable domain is KAGVTQTPRYLIKTRGQQVTLSCSPISGHRSVSWYQQTPGQGLQFLFEYFSETQRNKGNFPGRFSGRQFSNSRSEMNVSTLELGDSALYLCASSYETRGLAGLSYEQYFGPGTRLTVT.

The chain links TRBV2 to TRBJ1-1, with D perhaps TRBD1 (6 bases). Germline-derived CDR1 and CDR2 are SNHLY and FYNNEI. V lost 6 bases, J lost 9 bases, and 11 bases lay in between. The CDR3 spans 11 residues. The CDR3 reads CASSGDRKAFF. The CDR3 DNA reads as TGTGCCAGCAGCGGTGACAGGAAAGCTTTCTTT.

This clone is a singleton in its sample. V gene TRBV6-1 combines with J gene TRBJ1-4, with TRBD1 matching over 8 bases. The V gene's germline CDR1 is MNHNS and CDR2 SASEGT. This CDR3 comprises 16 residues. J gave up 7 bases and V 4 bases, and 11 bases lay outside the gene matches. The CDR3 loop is CASSARQGAKGEKLFF. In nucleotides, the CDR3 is TGTGCCAGCAGTGCCCGCCAGGGGGCTAAGGGTGAAAAACTGTTTTTT.

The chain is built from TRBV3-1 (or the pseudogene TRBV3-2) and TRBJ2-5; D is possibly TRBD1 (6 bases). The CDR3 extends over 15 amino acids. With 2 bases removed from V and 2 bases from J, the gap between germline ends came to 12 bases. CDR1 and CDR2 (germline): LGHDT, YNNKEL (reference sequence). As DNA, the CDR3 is TGTGCCAGCAGCCAATCGGGACAACATCAAGAGACCCAGTACTTC. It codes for CASSQSGQHQETQYF.

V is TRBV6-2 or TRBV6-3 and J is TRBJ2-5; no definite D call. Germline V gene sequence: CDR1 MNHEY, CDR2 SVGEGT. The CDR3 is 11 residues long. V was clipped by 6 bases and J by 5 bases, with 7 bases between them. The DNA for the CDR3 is TGTGCCAGCAGCTCGGGTGAGACCCAGTACTTC. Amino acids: CASSSGETQYF.

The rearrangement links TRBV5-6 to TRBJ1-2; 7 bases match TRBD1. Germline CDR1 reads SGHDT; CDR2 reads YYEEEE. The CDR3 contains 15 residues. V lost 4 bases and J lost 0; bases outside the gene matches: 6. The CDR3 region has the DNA TGTGCCAGCAGCCCCATGACAGGGTCTAACTATGGCTACACCTTC. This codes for CASSPMTGSNYGYTF.

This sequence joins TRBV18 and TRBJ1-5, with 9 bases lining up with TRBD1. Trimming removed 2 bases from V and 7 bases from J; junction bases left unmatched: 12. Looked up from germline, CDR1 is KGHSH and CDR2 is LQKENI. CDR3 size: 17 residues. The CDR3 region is CASSPATGTGFRQPQHF. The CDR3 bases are TGTGCCAGCTCACCAGCTACCGGGACAGGGTTTCGGCAGCCCCAGCATTTT.

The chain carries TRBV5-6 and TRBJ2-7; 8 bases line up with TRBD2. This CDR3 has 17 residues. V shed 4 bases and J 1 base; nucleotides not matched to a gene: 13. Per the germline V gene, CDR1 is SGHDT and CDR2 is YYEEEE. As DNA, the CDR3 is TGTGCCAGCAGCGCCGAGGGGGGACTAGTCCGGTCCTACGAGCAGTACTTC. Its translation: CASSAEGGLVRSYEQYF.

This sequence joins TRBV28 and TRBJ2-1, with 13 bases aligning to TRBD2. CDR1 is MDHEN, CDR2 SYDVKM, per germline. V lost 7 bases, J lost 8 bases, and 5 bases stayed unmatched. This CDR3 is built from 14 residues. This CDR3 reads CASTRTSGSYEQFF. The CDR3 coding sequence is TGTGCCAGCACCCGGACTAGCGGGAGCTATGAGCAGTTCTTC.

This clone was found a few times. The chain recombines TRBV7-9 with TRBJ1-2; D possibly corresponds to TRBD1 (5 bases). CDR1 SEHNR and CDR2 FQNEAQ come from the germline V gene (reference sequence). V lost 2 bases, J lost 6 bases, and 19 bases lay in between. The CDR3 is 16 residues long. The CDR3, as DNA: TGTGCCAGCAGCTTAAAACCTCTTTTGACAGAGGATGGCTACACCTTC. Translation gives CASSLKPLLTEDGYTF.

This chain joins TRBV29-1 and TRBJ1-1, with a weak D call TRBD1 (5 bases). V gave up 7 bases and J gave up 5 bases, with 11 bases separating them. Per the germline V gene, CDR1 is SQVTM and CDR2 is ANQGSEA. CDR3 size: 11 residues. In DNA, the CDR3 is TGCAGCGGACGCGGGGGAACTGAAGCTTTCTTT. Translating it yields CSGRGGTEAFF.

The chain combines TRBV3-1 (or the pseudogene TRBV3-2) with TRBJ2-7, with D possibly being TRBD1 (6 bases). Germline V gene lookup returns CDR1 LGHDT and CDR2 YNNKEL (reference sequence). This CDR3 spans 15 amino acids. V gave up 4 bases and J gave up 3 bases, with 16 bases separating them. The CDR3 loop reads CASSPEAGTFYEQYF. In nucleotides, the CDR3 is TGTGCCAGCAGCCCTGAGGCCGGGACATTCTACGAGCAGTACTTC.

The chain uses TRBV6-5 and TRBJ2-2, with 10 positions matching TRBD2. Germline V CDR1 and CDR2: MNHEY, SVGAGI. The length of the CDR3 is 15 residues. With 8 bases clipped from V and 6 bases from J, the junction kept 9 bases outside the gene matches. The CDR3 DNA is TGTGCCAGCTCGCGCACTAGCGGGATATCCGGGGAGCTGTTTTTT. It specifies CASSRTSGISGELFF.

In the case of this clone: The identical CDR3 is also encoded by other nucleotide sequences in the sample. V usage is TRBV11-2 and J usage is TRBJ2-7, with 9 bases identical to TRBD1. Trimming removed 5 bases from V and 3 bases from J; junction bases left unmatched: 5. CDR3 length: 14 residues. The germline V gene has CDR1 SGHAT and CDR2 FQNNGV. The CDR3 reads CASSPGTGSYEQYF. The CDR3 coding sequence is TGTGCCAGCAGCCCCGGGACAGGGAGCTACGAGCAGTACTTC.